This TCR beta chain is drawn from a study of shared clonotypes between healthy human individuals (TCRdb year 2020). As for the study more broadly: The cohort included a few men and two women between 18 and 49 years of age. Each donor's leukapheresis produced roughly between roughly 0.94 and 9.5 billion PBMCs. Different laboratories and diverse techniques were used to prepare libraries and sequence TCR repertoires, to increase sequencing depth and limit assay-specific biases. Per donor, three plates each were used for CD4 naive and CD4 memory, two for CD8 naive, and one for CD8 memory. To estimate repertoire size and how much clonotypes are shared between individuals, the study performed deep sequencing of blood TCR repertoires from a handful of healthy adults. Overall study results and their limits: Sharing across several donors was observed for approximately 5% of naive CD4, around 3.5% of naive CD8, over 2% of memory CD4, and roughly 0.4% of memory CD8 clonotypes. Estimated clonotype richness was generally larger for naive than for memory subsets. Because the study included only a small number of donors, the genetic and exposure-history diversity represented was limited. Higher generation probabilities were observed for clonotypes shared by all four sorted-subset donors than for non-shared clonotypes. Only blood was sampled, and tissue TCR repertoires likely differ from those in blood. Incomplete sequencing was indicated by rarefaction of sorted-subset datasets, despite the large sequencing depth. Pairwise subsampling indicated that sequencing depth was expected to affect the degree of clonotype sharing among donors.

Trimming costs V 2 bases and J 1 base, and their ends lie 6 bases apart. There are 14 amino acids in the CDR3, from cysteine to phenylalanine inclusive. Only the CDR3 portion is preserved as DNA: 42 bases, with reading frame beginning at the first base. From the germline V gene, CDR1 is ENHRY and CDR2 is SYGVKD. TCR CDR3 regions were amplified from genomic DNA by multiplex PCR using the deep immunoSEQ assay. Extracted genomic DNA from each cell subset was spread evenly across all wells of several immunoSEQ 96-well plates, with each plate serving as a replicate. For sorted subsets, approximately 190 ng genomic DNA, equal to approximately 30,000 T cell genomes, was loaded into each replicate PCR. Purified libraries were quantified with a Qubit 3.0 fluorometer, sized on a Bioanalyzer 2100, and re-quantified with the KAPA Library Quantification kit. Every immunoSEQ 96-well plate was sequenced on a separate single-read 150-cycle Illumina NextSeq 550 flow cell. Turning to the authors' computational methods: Because the immunoSEQ output held only junctional sequences and lacked quality scores, the filtering could not match the filtering applied to full-length reads. Sequences were annotated with PyIR, a Python wrapper for IgBLAST v1.9, and V/J genes and CDR3 were assigned using IMGT germline references. Any read was removed if the V/J assignment was weak (E-value above 1e-6), the CDR3 was missing, or the read contained stop codons, out-of-frame junctions, or ambiguous translated residues. A V3J clonotype was defined by an identical inferred V gene, J gene, and CDR3 amino acid sequence. The percentage overlap between two repertoires was calculated by dividing the number of shared unique clonotypes by the size of the smaller repertoire. Richness of each repertoire was evaluated using RTK rarefaction, the Chao1 estimator, and Recon v2.1 estimates of unobserved clonotypes. For all TCRbeta clonotypes obtained by the gDNA method from a handful of donors, generation probabilities were computed with OLGA. Here the immuneACCESS table is served through TCRdb, limited to in-frame sequences with V and J called. Missing clones are a known gap in these copies; in checked studies unresolved V genes cover under half, and the rest lacks a known reason. That table is the source of V, J and clone size, and D and trimming were worked out from the DNA. In all, the sample holds roughly 1,100,000 clones, and about 74% of those were seen once. The ten top clones hold about 1.5% of the sample.

Concerning this clone: Its antigen is still unknown. A single base separates this from a much larger clone, so it may be a read error. Other DNA sequences in the sample encode the same CDR3.

Healthy HIV-negative adults with no recently reported acute infections or vaccinations were included as donors. Every donor was a Caucasian adult residing in Nashville, Tennessee, USA. Magnetic negative selection was used to enrich CD4+ T cells, after which naive cells were positively selected on CD45RA and the negative fraction became the memory subset. After blood collection by leukapheresis, PBMCs were isolated using Ficoll-Histopaque density gradient centrifugation and then cryopreserved in the vapor phase of liquid nitrogen. Purity and quantity of every magnetically sorted T cell population were checked by analytical flow cytometry. Each sorted fraction had its genomic DNA isolated and then quantified by UV absorbance on a Nanodrop 2000c.

The sequencing input was memory CD4+ T cells sorted from blood. The cell subset or site tag for this specimen amounts to: CD45RA-negative fraction. The rearranged segments are TRBV10-3 and TRBJ2-1; the D call could be TRBD1 or TRBD2, with each sharing 5 bases. This sequence originates from a man aged 18 to 29 in good health. This receptor carries the CDR3 CAISEGGSYNEQFF. The DNA is TGTGCCATCAGTGAGGGGGGATCCTACAATGAGCAGTTCTTC.